Included here is one T cell receptor (beta chain) sequence, with context. The CDR3 spans 16 residues. CDR1 is MNHNS, CDR2 SASEGT, per germline. V lost 1 base and J lost 0, with 10 bases in between. These data belong to a study of technical replicates of blood from a handful of donors. Clones were read by immunoSEQ multiplex PCR, and TCRdb kept only the in-frame ones, dropping some. Of approximately 81,000 clones detected, more than 90% appear once; the ten largest clones hold more than 0.35%. The receptor was derived from a human donor in good health. The genes are TRBV6-1 and TRBJ1-3, with a tentative D call TRBD1 (6 bases). What was sequenced was T cells isolated from PBMCs. For the CDR3, the DNA is TGTGCCAGCAGTGAAGAGGGCAGGGGCTCTGGAAACACCATATATTTT. Amino acid sequence: CASSEEGRGSGNTIYF.